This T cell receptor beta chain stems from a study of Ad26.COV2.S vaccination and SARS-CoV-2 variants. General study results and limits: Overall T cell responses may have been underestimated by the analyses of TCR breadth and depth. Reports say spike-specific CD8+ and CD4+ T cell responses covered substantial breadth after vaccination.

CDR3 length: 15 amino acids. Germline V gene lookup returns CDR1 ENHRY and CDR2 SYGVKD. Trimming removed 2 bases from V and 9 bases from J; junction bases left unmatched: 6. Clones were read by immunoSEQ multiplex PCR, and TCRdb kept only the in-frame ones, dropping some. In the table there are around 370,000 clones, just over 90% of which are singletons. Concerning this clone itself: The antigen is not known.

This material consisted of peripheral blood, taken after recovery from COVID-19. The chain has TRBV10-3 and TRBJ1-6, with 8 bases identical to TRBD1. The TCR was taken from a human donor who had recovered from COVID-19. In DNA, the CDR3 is TGTGCCATCAGTGAGGGGGACAGGAAAGCTTCACCCCTCCACTTT. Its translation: CAISEGDRKASPLHF.